This T cell receptor beta chain appears in the sequencing data of a study of T cell changes during pregnancy in multiple sclerosis. TCRdb's copy holds only in-frame clones and misses some; the assay was immunoSEQ multiplex PCR. There are approximately 30,000 clones in the sample; about nine tenths occur only once, and about 7.7% lies in the top ten. CDR1 and CDR2 from the germline V gene are KGHSH and LQKENI. This CDR3 region has 13 residues. Trimming removed 2 bases at V and 1 base at J, with 6 bases between. The chain employs TRBV18 and TRBJ2-7, with a weak D call TRBD1 (6 bases). The TCR originated in a female donor with multiple sclerosis, enrolled in a pregnancy study. Sample: CD8+ T cells from peripheral blood mononuclear cells, taken before pregnancy. DNA for the CDR3: TGTGCCAGCTCACCAACAGGGTCCTACGAGCAGTACTTC. The encoded protein is CASSPTGSYEQYF.